This is a list of T cell receptor beta chains from one sample in a study of blood T cell repertoires in COVID-19. Some clones are missing from TCRdb's copy, which holds only in-frame ones; the method was immunoSEQ multiplex PCR. The table lists 95,000 to 150,000 clones, approximately 81% of them singletons. The sequenced material came from peripheral blood. The receptor set was obtained from a man in his sixties with acute or convalescent COVID-19. CDR3s include the opening cysteine and the closing phenylalanine or tryptophan. A D gene is named only where the DNA matches it firmly. Some rows mark clone size as missing; the rest say once, few, many or name a class of expanded clone.

J: TRBJ1-2; length: 16; D: TRBD1; size: -; V: TRBV24-1; CDR3: CATSDPRTGGTYGYTF; DNA: TGTGCCACCAGTGACCCGCGGACAGGGGGCACCTATGGCTACACCTTC
J: TRBJ2-7; length: 18; D: -; size: few; V: TRBV2; CDR3: CASLGRGSAKEFSYEQYF; DNA: TGTGCCAGCTTGGGCCGTGGGAGCGCCAAAGAATTCTCCTACGAGCAGTACTTC
J: TRBJ2-7; length: 13; D: -; size: -; V: TRBV2; CDR3: CASSERGNHEQYF; DNA: TGTGCCAGCAGTGAACGGGGTAACCACGAGCAGTACTTC
J: TRBJ1-3; length: 13; D: -; size: few; V: TRBV6-6; CDR3: CASSTETRNTIYF; DNA: TGTGCCAGCAGTACAGAGACTAGAAACACCATATATTTT
J: TRBJ1-2; length: 13; D: TRBD1; size: once; V: TRBV29-1; CDR3: CSAPGQGFSGYTF; DNA: TGCAGCGCCCCTGGACAGGGCTTCTCAGGCTACACCTTC
J: TRBJ2-3; length: 14; D: -; size: -; V: TRBV5-1; CDR3: CASSLATAGDTQYF; DNA: TGCGCCAGCAGCTTAGCCACGGCGGGCGATACGCAGTATTTT
J: TRBJ2-2; length: 14; D: TRBD2; size: -; V: TRBV24-1; CDR3: CATSDGLAGRELFF; DNA: TGTGCCACCAGTGATGGACTAGCGGGGCGGGAGCTGTTTTTT
J: TRBJ1-6; length: 16; D: -; size: -; V: TRBV5-1; CDR3: CASSQTPAGGNSPLHF; DNA: TGCGCCAGCAGCCAGACCCCGGCGGGGGGTAATTCACCCCTCCACTTT
J: TRBJ2-7; length: 13; D: -; size: -; V: TRBV29-1; CDR3: CSVEYDRNYEQYF; DNA: TGCAGCGTTGAGTACGACAGGAACTACGAGCAGTACTTC
J: TRBJ2-1; length: 17; D: TRBD2; size: -; V: TRBV19; CDR3: CASSRRTSGASYNEQFF; DNA: TGTGCCAGTAGTAGGCGGACTAGCGGGGCCTCCTACAATGAGCAGTTCTTC
J: TRBJ2-1; length: 14; D: TRBD2; size: -; V: TRBV19; CDR3: CASRTSGGKNEQFF; DNA: TGTGCCAGTCGAACTAGCGGGGGGAAGAATGAGCAGTTCTTC
J: TRBJ2-7; length: 13; D: -; size: few; V: TRBV3-1/TRBV3-2; CDR3: CASSQNRGNEQYF; DNA: TGTGCCAGCAGCCAGAACCGGGGGAACGAGCAGTACTTC
J: TRBJ1-4; length: 14; D: -; size: -; V: TRBV5-1; CDR3: CASSRDGGNEKLFF; DNA: TGCGCCAGCAGCCGGGACGGGGGTAATGAAAAACTGTTTTTT
J: TRBJ1-5; length: 15; D: -; size: few; V: TRBV19; CDR3: CASSTTATSNQPQHF; DNA: TGTGCCAGTAGTACGACAGCTACTAGCAATCAGCCCCAGCATTTT
J: TRBJ2-7; length: 13; D: TRBD1; size: -; V: TRBV24-1; CDR3: CATSFNRGIEQYF; DNA: TGTGCCACCAGCTTCAACAGGGGCATCGAGCAGTACTTC
J: TRBJ1-1; length: 14; D: -; size: few; V: TRBV5-6; CDR3: CASSLGRLRTEAFF; DNA: TGTGCCAGCAGCTTGGGACGCCTGAGGACTGAAGCTTTCTTT
J: TRBJ1-2; length: 14; D: TRBD1; size: -; V: TRBV27; CDR3: CASRYGTGRGGYTF; DNA: TGTGCCAGCAGATACGGGACAGGGCGAGGTGGCTACACCTTC
J: TRBJ2-7; length: 16; D: TRBD2; size: -; V: TRBV6-2/TRBV6-3; CDR3: CASSYSLSGRAYEQYF; DNA: TGTGCCAGCAGTTACTCGTTGAGCGGGAGGGCCTACGAGCAGTACTTC
J: TRBJ1-1; length: 14; D: -; size: once; V: TRBV5-6; CDR3: CASSPGRGSTEAFF; DNA: TGTGCCAGCAGCCCGGGCCGCGGGAGCACTGAAGCTTTCTTT
J: TRBJ1-5; length: 17; D: -; size: -; V: TRBV19; CDR3: CASSIPRGQYSNQPQHF; DNA: TGTGCCAGTAGTATTCCAAGAGGGCAGTATAGCAATCAGCCCCAGCATTTT
J: TRBJ1-1; length: 17; D: -; size: -; V: TRBV2; CDR3: CASSEGIQARRPTEAFF; DNA: TGTGCCAGCAGTGAAGGAATCCAGGCCCGCCGTCCCACTGAAGCTTTCTTT
J: TRBJ1-1; length: 14; D: TRBD1; size: -; V: TRBV6-5; CDR3: CASDPGQGNTEAFF; DNA: TGTGCCAGCGATCCGGGACAGGGGAACACTGAAGCTTTCTTT
J: TRBJ1-1; length: 14; D: -; size: -; V: TRBV2; CDR3: CASSEALPGTEAFF; DNA: TGTGCCAGCAGTGAAGCGCTTCCGGGCACTGAAGCTTTCTTT
J: TRBJ2-7; length: 15; D: TRBD2; size: -; V: TRBV3-1/TRBV3-2; CDR3: CASSPTSGGADEQYF; DNA: TGTGCCAGCAGCCCGACTAGCGGGGGGGCCGACGAGCAGTACTTC
J: TRBJ2-7; length: 13; D: TRBD1; size: -; V: TRBV19; CDR3: CASSRDSSYEQYF; DNA: TGTGCCAGTAGCCGGGACAGCTCCTACGAGCAGTACTTC
J: TRBJ1-2; length: 16; D: TRBD1; size: -; V: TRBV29-1; CDR3: CSVEPGQGARWSGYTF; DNA: TGCAGCGTTGAACCGGGACAGGGGGCCCGATGGTCTGGCTACACCTTC
J: TRBJ1-5; length: 13; D: TRBD1; size: -; V: TRBV7-8; CDR3: CASAQGANQPQHF; DNA: TGTGCCAGCGCACAGGGGGCAAATCAGCCCCAGCATTTT
J: TRBJ1-5; length: 14; D: -; size: -; V: TRBV24-1; CDR3: CATSAGKTYQPQHF; DNA: TGTGCCACCAGTGCAGGGAAAACGTATCAGCCCCAGCATTTT
J: TRBJ2-7; length: 15; D: TRBD2; size: -; V: TRBV2; CDR3: CASRVSPSGAYEQYF; DNA: TGTGCCAGCAGAGTTAGCCCTAGCGGGGCCTACGAGCAGTACTTC
J: TRBJ2-3; length: 17; D: -; size: -; V: TRBV30; CDR3: CAWRTGGRVLLTDTQYF; DNA: TGTGCCTGGCGAACCGGCGGCAGGGTCCTACTCACAGATACGCAGTATTTT
J: TRBJ1-2; length: 14; D: -; size: -; V: TRBV5-1; CDR3: CASSPQGAIDGYTF; DNA: TGCGCCAGCAGCCCACAAGGGGCTATCGATGGCTACACCTTC
J: TRBJ1-2; length: 13; D: -; size: -; V: TRBV9; CDR3: CASSVATGFGYTF; DNA: TGTGCCAGCAGCGTAGCTACCGGGTTTGGCTACACCTTC
J: TRBJ1-2; length: 13; D: -; size: -; V: TRBV7-8; CDR3: CASSLGTENGYTF; DNA: TGTGCCAGCAGCTTAGGCACGGAGAATGGCTACACCTTC
J: TRBJ2-5; length: 15; D: -; size: -; V: TRBV6-5; CDR3: CASSRAGSSQETQYF; DNA: TGTGCCAGCAGTCGGGCAGGGTCATCTCAAGAGACCCAGTACTTC
J: TRBJ2-1; length: 14; D: TRBD2; size: -; V: TRBV19; CDR3: CASSISVAGGEQFF; DNA: TGTGCCAGTAGTATTTCGGTAGCGGGGGGTGAGCAGTTCTTC
J: TRBJ1-2; length: 13; D: -; size: -; V: TRBV29-1; CDR3: CSVLEDSNYGYTF; DNA: TGCAGCGTTTTGGAGGATTCTAACTATGGCTACACCTTC